Presented here are 19 T cell receptor beta chains from one specimen sequenced in a study of cytomegalovirus exposure and HLA in healthy donors. The table came from immunoSEQ multiplex PCR; TCRdb's copy has only in-frame clones and leaves some out. This table holds approximately 150,000 clones, around four fifths found once. Sequencing was performed on PBMCs. These receptors originate from a man younger than 45 in good health and CMV-seropositive.

The chain carries TRBV12-5 and TRBJ2-1; D remains unclear. Germline V gene sequence: CDR1 LGHNT, CDR2 FRNRAP. The CDR3 has 14 amino acids. V was clipped by 6 bases and J by 2 bases, with 11 bases between them. The CDR3 is CASGVLGPYNEQFF. The CDR3 nucleotides are TGTGCTAGTGGCGTGTTGGGCCCCTACAATGAGCAGTTCTTC.

This clone has a single count. The chain joins TRBV5-6 to TRBJ1-1; D remains ambiguous. V was shortened by 0 bases and J by 5 bases, with 14 bases between the two germline ends. This CDR3 region has 15 residues. CDR1 is SGHDT and CDR2 is YYEEEE in the germline V gene. In nucleotides, the CDR3 is TGTGCCAGCAGCTTGGGTGGGCGTTGGATTACTGAAGCTTTCTTT. Translation gives CASSLGGRWITEAFF.

V and J are TRBV4-2 and TRBJ2-5; 13 bases are shared with TRBD2. CDR3 size: 17 residues. The J segment lost 2 bases and the V segment lost 4 bases, leaving 7 bases of the junction unmatched. Germline loops: CDR1 LGHNA, CDR2 YNFKEQ. CDR3 in amino acids: CASSLSGTSGVQETQYF. CDR3 sequence (DNA): TGTGCCAGCAGCCTCTCGGGGACTAGCGGGGTGCAAGAGACCCAGTACTTC.

J is TRBJ1-1 and V is TRBV6-5, with D hard to call. V lost 0 bases and J lost 0, with 8 bases in between. Germline values: CDR1 MNHEY, CDR2 SVGAGI. CDR3 length: 15 amino acids. CDR3 residues: CASSYSKILNTEAFF. CDR3 coding DNA: TGTGCCAGCAGTTACTCTAAAATTTTGAACACTGAAGCTTTCTTT.

The chain joins TRBV10-1 to TRBJ2-2; no firm D call. The CDR3 loop spans 13 amino acids. Germline CDR1 WNHNN, CDR2 SYGVQD (reference sequence). V dropped 2 bases and J dropped 7 bases, with 8 bases sitting between them. The CDR3 sequence: CASSETRGGELFF. CDR3 DNA sequence: TGCGCCAGCAGTGAGACTCGAGGCGGGGAGCTGTTTTTT.

The chain has TRBV6-5 and TRBJ2-7; tentative D call: TRBD2 (6 bases). Germline V gives CDR1 MNHEY, CDR2 SVGAGI. Trimming took off 2 bases at V and 1 base at J, with 9 bases between the two ends. The CDR3 sequence is 14 residues long. The DNA for the CDR3 is TGTGCCAGCAGTTACACGGAGGGGTCCTACGAGCAGTACTTC. Protein: CASSYTEGSYEQYF.

The genes are TRBV7-2 and TRBJ2-2; 13 bases agree with TRBD2. The V and J ends lost 2 bases and 4 bases, in that order; junction bases with no gene match: 4. CDR1 is SGHTA and CDR2 is FQGNSA in the germline V gene. This CDR3 has 17 amino acids. The CDR3 spells CASSLRGTSGVTGELFF. The CDR3 coding sequence is TGTGCCAGCAGCTTACGAGGGACTAGCGGGGTCACCGGGGAGCTGTTTTTT.

This chain connects TRBV18 to TRBJ1-2, with D possibly matching TRBD1 (5 bases). V was clipped by 2 bases and J by 3 bases, with 16 bases between them. This CDR3 is 16 amino acids long. Germline V gene sequence: CDR1 KGHSH, CDR2 LQKENI. As DNA, the CDR3 is TGTGCCAGCTCACCAGAAACAGGTATCAACTACTATGGCTACACCTTC. Protein product: CASSPETGINYYGYTF.

The V and J genes are TRBV4-3 and TRBJ1-2, with D perhaps TRBD1 (5 bases). The CDR3 consists of 15 residues. The germline V and J ends were trimmed by 4 bases and 0 bases, with 12 bases remaining between them. CDR1 LGHNA and CDR2 YSLEER come from the germline V gene. Here the CDR3 reads CASSPSAGTNYGYTF. The CDR3 nucleotides read TGCGCCAGCAGCCCCTCGGCAGGGACTAACTATGGCTACACCTTC.

The chain has TRBV27 and TRBJ1-4; TRBD1 aligns across 7 bases. J lost 0 bases, V lost 4 bases, and 5 bases had no gene match. Germline V gene sequence: CDR1 MNHEY, CDR2 SMNVEV (reference sequence). The CDR3 has 16 residues. The DNA of the CDR3 is TGTGCCAGCAGTTCGCAGACAGGGCCAACTAATGAAAAACTGTTTTTT. Protein sequence: CASSSQTGPTNEKLFF.

J is TRBJ1-4 and V is TRBV12-5; TRBD1 agrees at 7 bases. This CDR3 region has 18 residues. J was trimmed by 0 bases and V by 6 bases; bases with no gene match: 13. The V gene's germline CDR1 is LGHNT and CDR2 FRNRAP. The CDR3 protein is CASGSFRAGGSTNEKLFF. The CDR3 region has the DNA TGTGCTAGTGGCTCCTTCCGGGCAGGGGGTTCAACTAATGAAAAACTGTTTTTT.

This CDR3 is CAISESRGMDTGELFF. In nucleotides, the CDR3 is TGTGCCATCAGTGAGTCGCGGGGCATGGACACCGGGGAGCTGTTTTTT. This chain joins TRBV10-3 and TRBJ2-2; the D gene is possibly TRBD2 (6 bases). The germline V gene encodes CDR1 ENHRY and CDR2 SYGVKD. V gave up 0 bases and J gave up 3 bases, with 11 bases separating them. The CDR3 contains 16 residues.

This sequence joins TRBV6-6 and TRBJ1-2, with TRBD1 as a possible D gene (6 bases). There are 14 residues in the CDR3. V lost 5 bases, J lost 4 bases, and 14 bases lay in between. The germline V gene encodes CDR1 MNHNY and CDR2 SVGAGI (reference sequence). The CDR3 DNA is TGTGCCAGCAGTCTCGGGGGGGGCGGCTATGGCTACACCTTC. This sequence encodes CASSLGGGGYGYTF.

This clone was recorded once. The chain links TRBV6-5 to TRBJ2-3; 10 bases agree with TRBD1. The germline V gene encodes CDR1 MNHEY and CDR2 SVGAGI. Losses at the gene ends were 2 bases for V and 5 bases for J; bases not matched to a gene: 7. This CDR3 has 16 residues. CDR3 DNA sequence: TGTGCCAGCAGTTACGCGACAGGGGGCGCGGGAGATACGCAGTATTTT. This codes for CASSYATGGAGDTQYF.

This clone has just one count. The rearrangement uses TRBV4-3 and TRBJ2-2; 7 positions match TRBD1. V gave up 0 bases and J gave up 0 bases; unmatched junction bases: 4. Germline V lookup: CDR1 LGHNA, CDR2 YSLEER. CDR3 length: 17 amino acids. CDR3 nucleotides: TGCGCCAGCAGCCAAGAAGGGGGACAGACGAACACCGGGGAGCTGTTTTTT. It codes for CASSQEGGQTNTGELFF.

The chain joins TRBV6-5 to TRBJ2-1; TRBD2 agrees at 8 bases. V gave up 6 bases and J gave up 4 bases; unmatched junction bases: 8. This CDR3 has 15 residues. Germline lookup yields CDR1 MNHEY and CDR2 SVGAGI. The CDR3 loop reads CASRVGGRKYNEQFF. The CDR3 DNA follows: TGTGCCAGCAGGGTCGGCGGGAGGAAGTACAATGAGCAGTTCTTC.

The V gene is TRBV2, the J gene TRBJ1-1; D is uncertain. Trimming removed 10 bases from V and 4 bases from J, with 10 bases in between. The CDR3 has 11 residues. Germline CDR1 reads SNHLY; CDR2 reads FYNNEI. CDR3 sequence reads: CAILAGTEAFF. Written as DNA, the CDR3 is TGTGCCATTCTGGCGGGCACTGAAGCTTTCTTT.

This clone was counted ten times or more. The rearrangement links TRBV19 to TRBJ2-5; 7 bases are shared with TRBD1. Germline trimming cut 4 bases from V and 1 base from J; bases unmatched to any gene: 3. The CDR3 consists of 14 residues. CDR1 LNHDA and CDR2 SQIVND come from the germline V gene (reference sequence). CDR3 bases: TGTGCCAGTAGTACGGGACAGTTCCAAGAGACCCAGTACTTC. As protein: CASSTGQFQETQYF.

J is TRBJ2-7 and V is TRBV7-3; TRBD2 is a possible D gene (6 bases). This CDR3 has 15 residues. Germline V gene sequence: CDR1 SGHTA, CDR2 FQGTGA. V was trimmed by 2 bases and J by 0 bases, leaving 11 bases between them. The CDR3 DNA reads TGTGCCAGCAGCTTAGGTTCGGGGGTCTCCTACGAGCAGTACTTC. This codes for CASSLGSGVSYEQYF.